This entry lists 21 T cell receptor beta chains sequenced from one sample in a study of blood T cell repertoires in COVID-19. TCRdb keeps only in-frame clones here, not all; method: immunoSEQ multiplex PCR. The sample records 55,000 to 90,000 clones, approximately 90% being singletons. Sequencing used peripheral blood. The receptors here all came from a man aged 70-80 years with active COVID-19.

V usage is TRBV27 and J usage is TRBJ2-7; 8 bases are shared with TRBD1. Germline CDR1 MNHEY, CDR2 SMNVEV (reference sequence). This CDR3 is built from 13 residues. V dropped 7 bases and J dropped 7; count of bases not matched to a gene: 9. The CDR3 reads CASTRGRGLEQYF. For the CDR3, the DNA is TGTGCCAGCACTAGGGGCAGGGGGCTTGAGCAGTACTTC.

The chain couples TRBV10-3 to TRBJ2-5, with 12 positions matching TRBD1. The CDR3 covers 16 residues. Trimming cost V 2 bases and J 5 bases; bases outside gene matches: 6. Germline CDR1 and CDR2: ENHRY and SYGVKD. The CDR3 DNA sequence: TGTGCCATCAGTGAGCCCGGGACAGGGGGCGGGGAGACCCAGTACTTC. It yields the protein CAISEPGTGGGETQYF.

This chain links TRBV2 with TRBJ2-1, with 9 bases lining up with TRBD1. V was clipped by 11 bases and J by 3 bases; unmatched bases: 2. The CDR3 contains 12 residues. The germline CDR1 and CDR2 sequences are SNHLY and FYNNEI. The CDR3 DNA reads TGTGCCGGACAGGGGAACTACAATGAGCAGTTCTTC. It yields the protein CAGQGNYNEQFF.

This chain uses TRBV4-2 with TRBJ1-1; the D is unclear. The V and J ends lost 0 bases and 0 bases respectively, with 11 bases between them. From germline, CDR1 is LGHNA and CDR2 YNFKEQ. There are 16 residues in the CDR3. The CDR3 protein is CASSQDGYRLNTEAFF. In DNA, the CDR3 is TGTGCCAGCAGCCAAGATGGGTACAGACTGAACACTGAAGCTTTCTTT.

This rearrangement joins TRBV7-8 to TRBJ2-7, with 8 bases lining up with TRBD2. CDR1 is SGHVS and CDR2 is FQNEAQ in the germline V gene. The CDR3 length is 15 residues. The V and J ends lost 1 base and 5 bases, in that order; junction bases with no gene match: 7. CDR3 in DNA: TGTGCCAGCAGCTTAGGGGGCGGGAGGTACGACGAGCAGTACTTC. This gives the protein CASSLGGGRYDEQYF.

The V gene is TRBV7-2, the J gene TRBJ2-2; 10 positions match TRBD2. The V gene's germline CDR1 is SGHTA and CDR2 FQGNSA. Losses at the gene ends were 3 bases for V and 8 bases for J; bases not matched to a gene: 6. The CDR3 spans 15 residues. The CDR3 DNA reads TGTGCCAGCAGCTTCCGGCTAGCGGGAGAGGGGGAGCTGTTTTTT. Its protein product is CASSFRLAGEGELFF.

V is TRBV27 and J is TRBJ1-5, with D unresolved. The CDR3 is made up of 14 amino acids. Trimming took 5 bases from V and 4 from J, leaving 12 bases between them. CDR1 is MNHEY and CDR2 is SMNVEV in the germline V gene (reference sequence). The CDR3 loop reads CASSRALRNQPQHF. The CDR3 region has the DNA TGTGCCAGCAGTCGAGCCCTTAGAAATCAGCCCCAGCATTTT.

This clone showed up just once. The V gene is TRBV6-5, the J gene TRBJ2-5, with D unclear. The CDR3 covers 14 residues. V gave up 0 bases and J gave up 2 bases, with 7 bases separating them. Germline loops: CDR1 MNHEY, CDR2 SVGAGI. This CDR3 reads CASSYSGSQETQYF. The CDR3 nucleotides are TGTGCCAGCAGTTACTCGGGCAGTCAAGAGACCCAGTACTTC.

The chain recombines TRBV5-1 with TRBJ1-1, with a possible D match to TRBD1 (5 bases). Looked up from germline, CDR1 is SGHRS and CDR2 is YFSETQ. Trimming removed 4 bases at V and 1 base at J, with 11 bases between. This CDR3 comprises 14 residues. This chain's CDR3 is CASSAPGGNTEAFF. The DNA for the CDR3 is TGCGCCAGCAGCGCCCCCGGGGGGAACACTGAAGCTTTCTTT.

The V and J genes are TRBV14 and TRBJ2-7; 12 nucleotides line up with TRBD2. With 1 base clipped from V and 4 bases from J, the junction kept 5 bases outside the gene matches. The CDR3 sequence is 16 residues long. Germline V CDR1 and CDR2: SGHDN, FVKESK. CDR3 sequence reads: CASSQGLAGAGYEQYF. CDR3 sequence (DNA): TGTGCCAGCAGCCAAGGACTAGCGGGAGCTGGGTACGAGCAGTACTTC.

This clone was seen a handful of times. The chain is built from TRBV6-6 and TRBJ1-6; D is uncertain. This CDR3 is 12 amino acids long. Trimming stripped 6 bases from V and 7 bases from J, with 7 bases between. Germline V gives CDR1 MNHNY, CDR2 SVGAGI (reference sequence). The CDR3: CASSAENSPLHF. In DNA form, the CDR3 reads TGTGCCAGCAGCGCGGAGAATTCACCCCTCCACTTT.

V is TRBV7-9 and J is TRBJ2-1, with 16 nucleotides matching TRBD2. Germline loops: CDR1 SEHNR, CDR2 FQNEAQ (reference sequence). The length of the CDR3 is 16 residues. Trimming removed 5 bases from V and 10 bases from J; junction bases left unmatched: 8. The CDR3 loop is CASSPGLAGGGVEQFF. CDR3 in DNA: TGTGCCAGCAGCCCGGGACTAGCGGGAGGGGGGGTAGAGCAGTTCTTC.

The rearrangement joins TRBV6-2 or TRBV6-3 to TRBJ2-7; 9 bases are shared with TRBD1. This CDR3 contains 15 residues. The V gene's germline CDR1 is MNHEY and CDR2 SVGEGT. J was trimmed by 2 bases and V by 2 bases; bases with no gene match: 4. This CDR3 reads CASSYGGTGPYEQYF. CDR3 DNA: TGTGCCAGCAGTTACGGGGGGACAGGGCCCTACGAGCAGTACTTC.

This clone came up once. DNA of the CDR3: TGTGCCAGCAGTGCCGCCACCCAGGGATCACCCCTCCACTTT. Its protein product is CASSAATQGSPLHF. The rearrangement uses TRBV6-4 and TRBJ1-6; TRBD1 is a possible D gene (5 bases). Trimming took 4 bases from V and 10 from J, leaving 14 bases between them. The germline CDR1 and CDR2 sequences are MRHNA and SNTAGT. The CDR3 has 14 residues.

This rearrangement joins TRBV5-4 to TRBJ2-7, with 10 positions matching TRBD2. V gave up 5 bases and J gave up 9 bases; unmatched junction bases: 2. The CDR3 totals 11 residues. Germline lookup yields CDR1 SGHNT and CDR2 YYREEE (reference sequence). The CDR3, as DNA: TGTGCCAGCAGGGCTAGCGGGAGGCAGTACTTC. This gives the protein CASRASGRQYF.

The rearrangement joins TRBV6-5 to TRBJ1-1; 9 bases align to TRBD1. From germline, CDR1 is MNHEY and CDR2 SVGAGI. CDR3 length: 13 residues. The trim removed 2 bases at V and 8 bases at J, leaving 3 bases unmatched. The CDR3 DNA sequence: TGTGCCAGCAGTTACGGGACAGGGACCGAAGCTTTCTTT. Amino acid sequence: CASSYGTGTEAFF.

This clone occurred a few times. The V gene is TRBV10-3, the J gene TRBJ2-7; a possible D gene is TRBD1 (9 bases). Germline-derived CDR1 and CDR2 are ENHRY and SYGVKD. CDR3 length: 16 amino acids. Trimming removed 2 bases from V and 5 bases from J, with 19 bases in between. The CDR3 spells CAISEAGTGRGDEQYF. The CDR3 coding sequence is TGTGCCATCAGTGAGGCCGGGACAGGGCGGGGGGACGAGCAGTACTTC.

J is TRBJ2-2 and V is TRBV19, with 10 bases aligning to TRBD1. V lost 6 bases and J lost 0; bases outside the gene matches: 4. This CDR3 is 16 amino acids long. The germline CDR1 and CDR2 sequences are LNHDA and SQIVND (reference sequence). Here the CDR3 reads CASSDGTGANTGELFF. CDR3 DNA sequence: TGTGCCAGTAGCGATGGGACAGGGGCGAACACCGGGGAGCTGTTTTTT.

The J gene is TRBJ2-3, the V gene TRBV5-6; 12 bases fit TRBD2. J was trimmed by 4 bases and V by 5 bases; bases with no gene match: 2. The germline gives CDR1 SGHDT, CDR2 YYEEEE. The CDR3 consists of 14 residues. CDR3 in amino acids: CASRRLAGADTQYF. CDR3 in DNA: TGTGCCAGCAGGAGACTAGCGGGAGCAGATACGCAGTATTTT. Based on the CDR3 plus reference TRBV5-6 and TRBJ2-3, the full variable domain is DAGVTQSPTHLIKTRGQQVTLRCSPKSGHDTVSWYQQALGQGPQFIFQYYEEEERQRGNFPDRFSGHQFPNYSSELNVNALLLGDSALYLCASRRLAGADTQYFGPGTRLTVL.

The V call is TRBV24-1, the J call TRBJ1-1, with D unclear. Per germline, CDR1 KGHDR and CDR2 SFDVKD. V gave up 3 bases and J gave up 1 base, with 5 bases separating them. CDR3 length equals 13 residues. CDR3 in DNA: TGTGCCACCAGTGATCCCCGGAACACTGAAGCTTTCTTT. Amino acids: CATSDPRNTEAFF.

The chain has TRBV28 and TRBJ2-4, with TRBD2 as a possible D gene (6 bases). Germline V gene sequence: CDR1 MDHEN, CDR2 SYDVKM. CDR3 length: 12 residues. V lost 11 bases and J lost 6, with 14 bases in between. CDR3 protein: CASGTLVNIQYF. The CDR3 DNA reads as TGTGCCTCAGGGACTCTTGTAAACATTCAGTACTTC.